Below are 19 T cell receptor beta chains sequenced from a single sample in a study of T-cell reconstitution after alpha-beta-depleted transplantation in children. It was with unique molecular identifiers that the TCRbeta library was prepared. One entry per CDR3 protein, called by TCRdb with MiXCR from the PCR reads. The repertoire holds hundreds of thousands of distinct CDR3 sequences, with approximately 13% as singletons. The source material was PBMCs, mostly from graft donor cells, sampled 360 days after TCRalphabeta/CD19-depleted stem cell transplant. The receptors here all came from a male patient aged 5 to 17 who had a stem cell transplant for acute myeloid leukemia, so the T cells may come from the graft donor.

This clonotype was seen a handful of times. V usage is TRBV24-1 and J usage is TRBJ2-1; D uncertain. Germline V CDR1 and CDR2: KGHDR, SFDVKD. The length of the CDR3 is 13 residues. The V and J ends lost 6 bases and 2 bases respectively, with 7 bases between them. The CDR3 DNA follows: TGTGCCACCAGTCCAGGTCCCTACAATGAGCAGTTCTTC. This translates into CATSPGPYNEQFF.

The chain couples TRBV5-1 to TRBJ2-5; TRBD2 matches at 8 bases. V shed 2 bases and J 5 bases; nucleotides not matched to a gene: 5. CDR1 is SGHRS, CDR2 YFSETQ, per germline. The CDR3 runs to 14 residues. CDR3 protein: CASSFWTGGETQYF. CDR3 DNA: TGCGCCAGCAGCTTTTGGACGGGAGGGGAGACCCAGTACTTC.

This chain joins TRBV29-1 and TRBJ2-3; no reliable D call. The CDR3 covers 13 residues. Trimming took 4 bases from V and 0 from J, leaving 8 bases between them. Germline CDR1 SQVTM, CDR2 ANQGSEA. CDR3 loop: CSVVRLSTDTQYF. Here the CDR3 DNA reads TGCAGCGTTGTGAGGTTGAGCACAGATACGCAGTATTTT.

This chain joins TRBV20-1 and TRBJ2-2, with D perhaps TRBD1 or TRBD2 (6 bases each). This CDR3 contains 13 residues. V lost 1 base to trimming and J lost 6 bases, with 9 bases between them. Germline CDR1 DFQATT, CDR2 SNEGSKA (reference sequence). The CDR3 region has the DNA TGCAGTGCTAGAGCGGGGGCGGCCGGGGAGCTGTTTTTT. Its protein is CSARAGAAGELFF.

Here the CDR3 DNA reads TGTGCCAGCAGCGGGGGGGGGGCAGCCTCCTACGAGCAGTACTTC. It yields the protein CASSGGGAASYEQYF. This sequence joins TRBV9 and TRBJ2-7; D possibly corresponds to TRBD2 (7 bases). V lost 3 bases to trimming and J lost 0 bases, with 13 bases between them. From germline, CDR1 is SGDLS and CDR2 YYNGEE. The CDR3 consists of 15 residues.

At least ten counts were recorded for this clonotype. This sequence joins TRBV10-3 and TRBJ2-7, with 13 nucleotides matching TRBD2. The germline V gene encodes CDR1 ENHRY and CDR2 SYGVKD. This CDR3 has 16 residues. J was trimmed by 1 base and V by 2 bases; bases with no gene match: 2. CDR3 sequence: CAISEGLAGDSYEQYF. The CDR3 DNA reads TGTGCCATCAGTGAGGGACTAGCGGGAGATTCCTACGAGCAGTACTTC.

This clonotype was seen more than once but under ten times. The rearrangement joins TRBV27 to TRBJ2-1; the D is unclear. Trimming removed 8 bases from V and 5 bases from J, with 13 bases in between. Germline-derived CDR1 and CDR2 are MNHEY and SMNVEV (reference sequence). The CDR3 runs 13 residues. The CDR3 DNA is TGTGCCAGCGCAGGTATAGGCCACAATGAGCAGTTCTTC. It codes for CASAGIGHNEQFF.

The sample holds many counts of this clonotype. The chain is built from TRBV14 and TRBJ2-2; D may be TRBD2 (6 bases). CDR3 size: 16 residues. V lost 4 bases to trimming and J lost 13 bases, with 25 bases between them. Per the germline V gene, CDR1 is SGHDN and CDR2 is FVKESK. The CDR3 coding sequence is TGTGCCAGCAGCCTAGAGCTGACTAGTTTATCCCCGGGGCTGTTTTTT. This translates into CASSLELTSLSPGLFF.

V is TRBV6-2 or TRBV6-3 and J is TRBJ2-7; 7 bases line up with TRBD1. In germline, CDR1 is MNHEY, CDR2 SVGEGT. The CDR3 consists of 15 residues. Trimming cost V 6 bases and J 2 bases; bases outside gene matches: 10. The CDR3 spells CASSPTGVPPYEQYF. The DNA for the CDR3 is TGTGCCAGCAGCCCAACAGGGGTCCCTCCCTACGAGCAGTACTTC.

This clonotype was counted at least ten times. V is TRBV7-2 and J is TRBJ1-1, with D hard to call. The CDR3 is made up of 14 amino acids. V was trimmed by 2 bases and J by 0 bases, leaving 7 bases between them. Germline CDR1 and CDR2: SGHTA and FQGNSA. Here the CDR3 reads CASSLSSVNTEAFF. CDR3 DNA: TGTGCCAGCAGCTTATCTTCCGTGAACACTGAAGCTTTCTTT.

The chain recombines TRBV28 with TRBJ2-3; no definite D call. Looked up from germline, CDR1 is MDHEN and CDR2 is SYDVKM. The CDR3 totals 15 residues. The V gene lost 1 base and the J gene lost 0 bases, with 8 bases spanning the gap. This chain's CDR3 is CASSLSYQSTDTQYF. The DNA for the CDR3 is TGTGCCAGCAGTTTATCTTACCAGAGCACAGATACGCAGTATTTT.

The chain carries TRBV15 and TRBJ2-7, with 9 bases that match TRBD2. The CDR3 runs 14 residues. Looked up from germline, CDR1 is LNHNV and CDR2 is YYDKDF (reference sequence). Unmatched junction bases numbered 3, after V lost 1 base and J lost 5 bases. CDR3 sequence (DNA): TGTGCCACCAGCAGAGGGACTAGCGCCGACGAGCAGTACTTC. Translating gives CATSRGTSADEQYF.

With respect to this clonotype: A junction end diverges from the germline sequence, so it may reflect a read error. V is TRBV4-3 and J is TRBJ1-5; D is ambiguous. Germline-derived CDR1 and CDR2 are LGHNA and YSLEER. The CDR3 loop spans 16 amino acids. As DNA, the CDR3 is TGCGCCAGCAGCCAAGATCTCTGGGCTAATAATCCGCCCCAGCATTTT. It codes for CASSQDLWANNPPQHF.

The V call is TRBV5-1, the J call TRBJ2-2; the match to TRBD1 covers 9 bases. This CDR3 is 17 amino acids long. Losses at the gene ends were 2 bases for V and 2 bases for J; bases not matched to a gene: 7. CDR1 is SGHRS, CDR2 YFSETQ, per germline. The CDR3, as DNA: TGCGCCAGCAGCTTCTTCGACAGGGGGAGTAACACCGGGGAGCTGTTTTTT. This sequence encodes CASSFFDRGSNTGELFF.

This clonotype was recorded a few times. The chain recombines TRBV29-1 with TRBJ2-7, with unresolved D. The germline V gene encodes CDR1 SQVTM and CDR2 ANQGSEA. Trimming stripped 5 bases from V and 0 bases from J, with 11 bases between. The CDR3 is 13 residues long. The CDR3 nucleotides are TGCAGCGTTCAGGTACCCTACTCCTACGAGCAGTACTTC. Its translation is CSVQVPYSYEQYF.

The rearrangement links TRBV10-3 to TRBJ2-7; no definite D call. This CDR3 spans 14 amino acids. The germline CDR1 and CDR2 sequences are ENHRY and SYGVKD. V was pared by 0 bases and J by 4 bases, with 10 bases between. CDR3 DNA sequence: TGTGCCATCAGTGAGTCAGGGCCGAGTTACGAGCAGTACTTC. This sequence encodes CAISESGPSYEQYF.

This clonotype was recorded a few times. The gene calls are TRBV24-1 and TRBJ2-5; D perhaps matches TRBD1 (6 bases). The CDR3 contains 14 residues. Germline V gives CDR1 KGHDR, CDR2 SFDVKD. Trimming took off 6 bases at V and 4 bases at J, with 14 bases between the two ends. The DNA of the CDR3 is TGTGCCACCAGTCCGACAGGCCTTGGAGAGACCCAGTACTTC. Protein: CATSPTGLGETQYF.

The rearrangement uses TRBV29-1 and TRBJ2-5, with D unclear. The CDR3 is 14 amino acids. Germline loops: CDR1 SQVTM, CDR2 ANQGSEA. Trimming took off 4 bases at V and 0 bases at J, with 12 bases between the two ends. In nucleotides, the CDR3 is TGCAGCGTTGTTAGGGCATCGTACCAAGAGACCCAGTACTTC. Amino acids: CSVVRASYQETQYF.

The chain combines TRBV7-9 with TRBJ1-1; D possibly corresponds to TRBD1 (5 bases). The CDR3 consists of 15 residues. V lost 8 bases and J lost 6, with 22 bases in between. CDR1 is SEHNR and CDR2 is FQNEAQ in the germline V gene (reference sequence). The DNA for the CDR3 is TGTGCCAGCCGGAGGGTCATCTGGGGGATGGCTGAAGCTTTCTTT. It is translated as CASRRVIWGMAEAFF.